The 18 T cell receptor beta chains below were found in one sample sequenced in a study of identical twins. Each CDR3 protein is one row after TCRdb ran MiXCR on the 5' RACE reads. The sample includes about 1.7 million distinct CDR3 sequences, under 35% of them seen just once. The material sequenced was cord blood. These receptor sequences come from a newborn girl in good health.

This chain uses TRBV4-1 with TRBJ1-2; TRBD1 matches 8 bases. V was clipped by 8 bases and J by 3 bases; unmatched bases: 14. This CDR3 has 16 amino acids. Germline CDR1 reads MGHRA; CDR2 reads YSYEKL. The CDR3 DNA reads as TGCGCCAGCGCCACCGTGGGGACAGGCCCATACTATGGCTACACCTTC. Its translation: CASATVGTGPYYGYTF.

On this clonotype: This could be a read error, since a much larger clone is one nucleotide away. The genes are TRBV7-6 and TRBJ2-3; no reliable D call. The length of the CDR3 is 19 residues. Trimming removed 2 bases from V and 4 bases from J, with 25 bases in between. Germline assignment: CDR1 SGHVS and CDR2 FNYEAQ. The CDR3, as DNA: TGTGCCAGCAGCTTAATCCCAGTGATCCCAATCCCTAACGCAGATACGCAGTATTTT. This gives the protein CASSLIPVIPIPNADTQYF.

This clonotype occurred a few times. J is TRBJ1-5 and V is TRBV6-1, with 8 bases matching TRBD1. This CDR3 contains 16 residues. The V gene end was trimmed by 6 bases and the J gene end by 6 bases; junction bases not matched to a gene: 13. CDR1 MNHNS and CDR2 SASEGT come from the germline V gene. The chain's CDR3 is CASSTSGQGWGQPQHF. The CDR3 DNA is TGTGCCAGCAGCACTTCCGGACAGGGCTGGGGTCAGCCCCAGCATTTT.

In its sample, this clonotype was seen a few times. The gene calls are TRBV4-2 and TRBJ1-1; 7 bases align to TRBD1. With V trimmed by 3 bases and J by 3 bases, 4 bases remained unmatched. The CDR3 extends over 14 amino acids. Germline CDR1 is LGHNA and CDR2 is YNFKEQ. This CDR3 reads CASSQKGADTEAFF. The CDR3 DNA is TGTGCCAGCAGCCAGAAGGGGGCGGACACTGAAGCTTTCTTT.

V usage is TRBV4-2 and J usage is TRBJ2-7, with D tentatively TRBD2 (6 bases). Trimming shortened V by 2 bases and J by 3 bases, and 14 bases separated the two germline ends. Per the germline V gene, CDR1 is LGHNA and CDR2 is YNFKEQ. The CDR3 runs 15 residues. Written as DNA, the CDR3 is TGTGCCAGCAGCCAACCCCGGGACTCTAACTACGAGCAGTACTTC. Translating it yields CASSQPRDSNYEQYF.

This clonotype was detected only a few times. The V call is TRBV2, the J call TRBJ2-1, with TRBD2 as a possible D gene (5 bases). With 4 bases removed from V and 4 bases from J, the gap between germline ends came to 14 bases. This CDR3 has 15 residues. Germline CDR1 and CDR2: SNHLY and FYNNEI. The CDR3 bases are TGTGCCAGCAGTGTAGCACTAGGGTTTTACAATGAGCAGTTCTTC. It encodes CASSVALGFYNEQFF.

This clonotype showed up just a few times. The chain links TRBV20-1 to TRBJ1-2, with D possibly being TRBD1 (5 bases). The ends were cut back, 3 bases at V and 2 bases at J, with 16 bases in the middle. The CDR3 is 15 residues long. Germline values: CDR1 DFQATT, CDR2 SNEGSKA (reference sequence). The CDR3 spells CSASQGGTVNYGYTF. DNA for the CDR3: TGCAGTGCTAGTCAGGGCGGGACGGTAAACTATGGCTACACCTTC.

The V and J genes are TRBV12-3 or TRBV12-4 and TRBJ2-7, with D perhaps being TRBD1 or TRBD2 (6 bases each). The length of the CDR3 is 14 residues. V dropped 2 bases and J dropped 4 bases, with 12 bases sitting between them. The CDR3 sequence: CASSLRGLMYEQYF. DNA of the CDR3: TGTGCCAGCAGTTTACGGGGGCTGATGTACGAGCAGTACTTC.

This chain joins TRBV7-2 and TRBJ2-5; TRBD2 matches 7 bases. CDR1 is SGHTA and CDR2 is FQGNSA in the germline V gene. The CDR3 consists of 14 residues. V lost 5 bases, J lost 5 bases, and 8 bases stayed unmatched. The CDR3 is CASSERRGDETQYF. The CDR3 DNA follows: TGTGCCAGCAGCGAACGTCGGGGGGACGAGACCCAGTACTTC.

In regard to this clonotype: One base away lies a much larger clone, so this may be a sequencing read error. Because it lacks the conserved phenylalanine or tryptophan at the end, this CDR3 is likely a read error. The chain is built from TRBV27 and TRBJ2-3, with D hard to call. CDR3 length: 14 amino acids. With 2 bases removed from V and 0 bases from J, the gap between germline ends came to 6 bases. The germline V gene encodes CDR1 MNHEY and CDR2 SMNVEV (reference sequence). DNA for the CDR3: TGTGCCAGCAGTTTACTAACTAGCACAGATACGCAGTATTAT. As protein: CASSLLTSTDTQYY.

The chain joins TRBV5-1 to TRBJ1-4; 9 nucleotides agree with TRBD1. The V segment lost 4 bases and the J segment 7 bases; nucleotides outside the gene matches: 2. The germline V gene has CDR1 SGHRS and CDR2 YFSETQ. The CDR3 is 13 amino acids. The CDR3 region is CASSVGQGEKLFF. The CDR3 DNA sequence: TGCGCCAGCAGCGTGGGACAGGGTGAAAAACTGTTTTTT. The full variable domain, with the rest looked up from reference TRBV5-1 and TRBJ1-4, is KAGVTQTPRYLIKTRGQQVTLSCSPISGHRSVSWYQQTPGQGLQFLFEYFSETQRNKGNFPGRFSGRQFSNSRSEMNVSTLELGDSALYLCASSVGQGEKLFFGSGTQLSVL.

The chain recombines TRBV24-1 with TRBJ2-1, with no clear D. The germline V gene has CDR1 KGHDR and CDR2 SFDVKD. CDR3 length equals 15 residues. The V and J ends lost 3 bases and 6 bases respectively, with 14 bases between them. The CDR3 coding sequence is TGTGCCACCAGTGATAGTAGACGTAGACCCAATGAGCAGTTCTTC. This translates into CATSDSRRRPNEQFF.

The rearrangement joins TRBV9 to TRBJ2-3; D is uncertain. Germline values: CDR1 SGDLS, CDR2 YYNGEE. CDR3 size: 14 residues. V lost 1 base and J 4 bases, leaving 10 bases between the germline ends. CDR3 region: CASSVYAQADTQYF. The DNA of the CDR3 is TGTGCCAGCAGCGTATACGCCCAGGCAGATACGCAGTATTTT.

This clonotype was detected only a few times. The rearrangement links TRBV6-1 to TRBJ2-3; D may be TRBD2 (6 bases). The V end was cut by 2 bases, the J end by 5 bases, with 14 bases between. Germline CDR1 is MNHNS and CDR2 is SASEGT. CDR3 size: 15 residues. The chain's CDR3 is CASSELGAGKDTQYF. In nucleotides, the CDR3 is TGTGCCAGCAGTGAACTCGGGGCGGGAAAAGATACGCAGTATTTT.

The genes are TRBV2 and TRBJ2-1; 7 bases map to TRBD2. This CDR3 contains 15 residues. CDR1 and CDR2 (germline): SNHLY, FYNNEI. With V trimmed by 5 bases and J by 0 bases, 4 bases remained unmatched. The CDR3: CASSTLAVSYNEQFF. CDR3 DNA: TGTGCCAGCAGTACCCTAGCGGTCTCCTACAATGAGCAGTTCTTC.

This clonotype was found a few times. This sequence joins TRBV30 and TRBJ2-1; possible D gene TRBD2, 6 bases. This CDR3 is built from 13 residues. The germline V and J ends were trimmed by 3 bases and 0 bases, with 6 bases remaining between them. From germline, CDR1 is GTSNPN and CDR2 SVGIG (reference sequence). CDR3 bases: TGTGCCTGGAGCGGGAGCTCCTACAATGAGCAGTTCTTC. It yields the protein CAWSGSSYNEQFF.

The V call is TRBV7-9, the J call TRBJ2-5, with D possibly matching TRBD1 (6 bases). Germline lookup yields CDR1 SEHNR and CDR2 FQNEAQ (reference sequence). Deletions cut 1 base from V and 3 bases from J, with 15 bases between. The CDR3 covers 16 residues. CDR3 nucleotides: TGTGCCAGCAGCTTAGTAGGGGCGGACAGTAAAGAGACCCAGTACTTC. This codes for CASSLVGADSKETQYF. The full variable domain, in which reference TRBV7-9 and TRBJ2-5 provide the parts outside the CDR3, is DTGVSQNPRHKITKRGQNVTFRCDPISEHNRLYWYRQTLGQGPEFLTYFQNEAQLEKSRLLSDRFSAERPKGSFSTLEIQRTEQGDSAMYLCASSLVGADSKETQYFGPGTRLLVL.

V and J are TRBV7-9 and TRBJ2-1; possibly TRBD2 for D (6 bases). From germline, CDR1 is SEHNR and CDR2 FQNEAQ (reference sequence). This CDR3 region has 16 residues. V was cut by 3 bases and J by 7 bases, with 19 bases left in between. CDR3 DNA: TGTGCCAGCAGCTTTCCGCCGGGTAGCGGTCCTAATGAGCAGTTCTTC. Translation: CASSFPPGSGPNEQFF. Filled out from reference TRBV7-9 and TRBJ2-1, the complete variable domain reads DTGVSQNPRHKITKRGQNVTFRCDPISEHNRLYWYRQTLGQGPEFLTYFQNEAQLEKSRLLSDRFSAERPKGSFSTLEIQRTEQGDSAMYLCASSFPPGSGPNEQFFGPGTRLTVL.